This T cell receptor (beta chain) is from a study of T cell responses to AZD1222 COVID-19 vaccine (dated by TCRdb to 2020 to 2022). Turning to the overall study: TCR sequencing covered roughly 230 trial participants: about 210 given two doses of AZD1222 and approximately 26 given two doses of MenACWY control vaccine. Trial participants were enrolled by age into 18-55, 56-69 and 70-plus year subgroups, with roughly 150, 30 and 60 TCR-sequenced participants respectively. Study-wide conclusions, independent of this receptor: The 56-69-year group was small, and its depth increase did not reach significance, likely because of low power. Epitopes outside the regions mutated in the B.1.351 and B.1.1.7 variants were reportedly recognized by nearly half of the unique spike-specific TCRs. After two AZD1222 doses, spike-specific TCR breadth and depth were significantly higher than at day 0 and than in MenACWY recipients. CD4 TCRs associated with the vaccine covered the entire spike protein, and the dominant responses were in regions 160-218 and 743-854. Because no day 14 peak-response samples were available, the repertoires could be characterized only after the peak T cell response. Conclusions about previously exposed vaccinees are limited, since just five or six AZD1222 recipients were seropositive for SARS-CoV-2 at baseline. Participants were mostly white British and included more females than males, and it was suggested by the authors that clonal diversity may have been underestimated.

The time point label here, explained by the study, means: about 28 days (+/-7) after the second vaccine dose. AZD1222 recipients with second doses at about 4 weeks or about 12 weeks were pooled, because spike-specific TCR depth and breadth did not differ between schedules. Samples from vaccinated people were obtained from the UK trials COV001 and COV002, which included a single-blind randomized controlled phase 2/3 trial of AZD1222 (ChAdOx1 nCoV-19) in healthy adults. For TCRbeta chain sequencing, PBMC samples were collected from trial participants at day 0 and at day 28 after the second dose. Based on the germline V gene, the CDR1 and CDR2 sequences are MNHEY and SVGAGI. The CDR3, cysteine through phenylalanine, is 13 amino acids long. CDR3 DNA is the only sequence kept; it has 39 bases, read in frame from the first base. V and J are truncated by 7 bases and 1 base respectively, leaving an intervening sequence of 8 bases.

The CDR3 regions of human TCRbeta chains were analyzed by immunosequencing. The original methods were these. Repertoire TCRs were checked for matches against a reference library of SARS-CoV-2-specific TCRs that had been generated using the MIRA antigen-specificity platform. Breadth was defined as the fraction of unique TCRs that were SARS-CoV-2-associated, and depth was defined as the fraction of total T cells that were SARS-CoV-2-associated. Using the MIRA data, each spike-specific TCR was mapped to the spike region that the TCR reacts to and placed in a CD4 or CD8 class. Log10-transformed breadth and depth values were compared by one-way ANOVA with Sidak's multiple comparisons tests. TCRdb re-hosts the immuneACCESS table, in-frame sequences only. Its copies lack some clones; in the studies checked, an unresolved V gene accounts for under half of them, and the cause for the rest is not known. V, J and clone size are taken as reported in that table, and D and trimming were inferred from the DNA itself. Present in this sample are about 130,000 clones, roughly 93% of which were seen just once. The leading ten clones occupy around 0.99% of the sample.

Concerning this clone: No cognate antigen has been identified for it. The input lacks base qualities; no much larger clone sits a single base away.

This clonotype was sampled from an adult who received the AZD1222 COVID-19 vaccine. The sample was peripheral blood, taken 28 days after the second AZD1222 dose. The rearranged chain carries TRBV6-5 and TRBJ1-5; TRBD1 could be the D gene, as 5 bases match. The CDR3 is CASIWGSNQPQHF. DNA sequence: TGTGCCAGCATATGGGGCAGCAATCAGCCCCAGCATTTT.